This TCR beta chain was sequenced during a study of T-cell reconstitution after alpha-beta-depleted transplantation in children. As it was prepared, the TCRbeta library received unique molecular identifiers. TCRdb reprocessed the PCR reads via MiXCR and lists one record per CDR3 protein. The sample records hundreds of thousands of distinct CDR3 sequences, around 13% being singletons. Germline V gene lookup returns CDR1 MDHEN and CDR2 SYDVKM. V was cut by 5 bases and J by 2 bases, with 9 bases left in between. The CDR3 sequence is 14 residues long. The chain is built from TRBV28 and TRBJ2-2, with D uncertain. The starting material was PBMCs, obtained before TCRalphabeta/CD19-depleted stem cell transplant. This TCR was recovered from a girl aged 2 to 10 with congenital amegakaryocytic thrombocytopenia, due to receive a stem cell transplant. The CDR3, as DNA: TGTGCCAGCAGTAACGGACCAAACACCGGGGAGCTGTTTTTT. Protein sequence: CASSNGPNTGELFF.